This T cell receptor (beta chain) was identified in a study of T cells after posttransplantation cyclophosphamide. Whole-study results and caveats: Recipient CMV seropositivity and CMV reactivation strongly tracked TRB clonality. Donor-recipient repertoire similarity was low at 1-2 months, rising over year one.

Clones were read by immunoSEQ multiplex PCR, and TCRdb kept only the in-frame ones, dropping some. The sample is made up of about 26,000 clones, none counted only once. This clone was counted between two and nine times. Antigen specificity is unknown. The CDR3 sequence is 15 residues long. CDR1 SEHNR and CDR2 FQNEAQ come from the germline V gene (reference sequence). The ends lost 3 bases at V and 5 bases at J; junction bases unmatched: 4. This sequence was found in a man aged 50-60 years in good health, CMV-negative, and a related stem cell transplant donor. Sequencing input: PBMCs. The rearrangement links TRBV7-9 to TRBJ1-6; TRBD1 matches 7 bases. CDR3 sequence reads: CASSFGTADNSPLHF. DNA for the CDR3: TGTGCCAGCAGCTTCGGGACAGCCGATAATTCACCCCTCCACTTT.